These 30 T cell receptor beta chains were sequenced from one sample in a study of blood T cell repertoires in COVID-19 (dated by TCRdb to about 2020). The protocol used for the library was the immunoSEQ multiplex PCR assay. Held by TCRdb, this immuneACCESS table contains in-frame sequences only and omits some clones. Under half of the omission traces to an unresolved V gene where checked; the cause of the rest is unknown. The sample profile shows fewer than 200,000 clones; more than 80% of them were found once. The top ten clonotypes cover 10% to 15% of the sample. Sequencing was performed on PBMCs or T cells enriched from blood (not recorded which). These receptors were obtained from a man aged 50 or older who had recovered from COVID-19.

The chain carries TRBV2 and TRBJ1-5; D ambiguous. Germline values: CDR1 SNHLY, CDR2 FYNNEI. This CDR3 is 15 amino acids long. V lost 4 bases to trimming and J lost 0 bases, with 10 bases between them. The CDR3 bases are TGTGCCAGCAGTGGAAGCCTTTATAGCAATCAGCCCCAGCATTTT. It codes for CASSGSLYSNQPQHF.

This chain joins TRBV18 and TRBJ2-6; maybe TRBD1 (5 bases). Trimming removed 3 bases from V and 0 bases from J, with 9 bases in between. Germline lookup yields CDR1 KGHSH and CDR2 LQKENI. The CDR3 length is 16 residues. The CDR3 DNA reads TGTGCCAGCTCACCGACAGTTTCCTCTGGGGCCAACGTCCTGACTTTC. This encodes CASSPTVSSGANVLTF.

This rearrangement joins TRBV4-3 to TRBJ1-4; 9 bases align to TRBD1. Germline V lookup: CDR1 LGHNA, CDR2 YSLEER. Trimming cost V 6 bases and J 5 bases; bases outside gene matches: 13. The CDR3 is made up of 17 amino acids. The CDR3: CASRNVPGQGLNEKLFF. DNA of the CDR3: TGCGCCAGCAGAAACGTCCCGGGACAGGGTTTGAATGAAAAACTGTTTTTT.

The J gene is TRBJ1-1, the V gene TRBV4-3; no firm D call. The length of the CDR3 is 13 residues. Germline CDR1 reads LGHNA; CDR2 reads YSLEER. Trimming left V 4 bases short and J 1 base short, with 7 bases between. The CDR3 coding sequence is TGCGCCAGCAGCCCACAGCCGAACACTGAAGCTTTCTTT. Translated, it gives CASSPQPNTEAFF.

The V call is TRBV15, the J call TRBJ2-7; 11 bases align to TRBD1. Germline V lookup: CDR1 LNHNV, CDR2 YYDKDF (reference sequence). V lost 4 bases and J lost 6; bases outside the gene matches: 8. The CDR3 covers 15 residues. CDR3 sequence (DNA): TGTGCCACCAGCAAGGACAGGGGGCCCACAGTCGAGCAGTACTTC. Its protein is CATSKDRGPTVEQYF.

V and J are TRBV5-4 and TRBJ1-4, with 9 positions matching TRBD1. This CDR3 spans 14 amino acids. J was trimmed by 6 bases and V by 3 bases; bases with no gene match: 3. The germline V gene has CDR1 SGHNT and CDR2 YYREEE (reference sequence). The CDR3 loop is CASSSGQGYEKLFF. The CDR3 bases are TGTGCCAGCAGCTCGGGACAGGGATATGAAAAACTGTTTTTT.

The rearrangement uses TRBV5-5 and TRBJ1-4, with 7 bases aligning to TRBD1. This CDR3 comprises 15 residues. The V and J ends lost 4 bases and 2 bases, in that order; junction bases with no gene match: 5. Germline-derived CDR1 and CDR2 are SGHKS and YYEKEE (reference sequence). DNA of the CDR3: TGTGCCAGCAGCCCAGGACAGGTTACTAATGAAAAACTGTTTTTT. Its protein product is CASSPGQVTNEKLFF. Based on the CDR3 plus reference TRBV5-5 and TRBJ1-4, the full variable domain is DAGVTQSPTHLIKTRGQQVTLRCSPISGHKSVSWYQQVLGQGPQFIFQYYEKEERGRGNFPDRFSARQFPNYSSELNVNALLLGDSALYLCASSPGQVTNEKLFFGSGTQLSVL.

This clone has more than one count but fewer than ten. This chain uses TRBV7-9 with TRBJ1-1, with a possible D match to TRBD1 (6 bases). Between the trimmed V and J ends, which lost 1 base and 7 bases, there was a span of 19 bases. Germline CDR1 reads SEHNR; CDR2 reads FQNEAQ (reference sequence). The CDR3 spans 16 residues. CDR3 coding DNA: TGTGCCAGCAGCTTAGATAATGTGGTCAGGGGAAGTGAAGCTTTCTTT. Translating it yields CASSLDNVVRGSEAFF.

The chain carries TRBV5-4 and TRBJ2-3, with D possibly being TRBD2 (5 bases). The CDR3 extends over 15 amino acids. Germline-derived CDR1 and CDR2 are SGHNT and YYREEE (reference sequence). V lost 0 bases, J lost 4 bases, and 12 bases lay in between. CDR3 protein: CASSLGGFGSDTQYF. For the CDR3, the DNA is TGTGCCAGCAGCTTGGGAGGGTTCGGCTCAGATACGCAGTATTTT.

This clone was picked up one time. This sequence joins TRBV30 and TRBJ1-6; TRBD1 matches at 7 bases. Per the germline V gene, CDR1 is GTSNPN and CDR2 is SVGIG (reference sequence). The junction had 4 bases not matched to a gene; V was cut back by 3 bases and J by 14 bases. The length of the CDR3 is 11 residues. In DNA form, the CDR3 reads TGTGCCTGGAGGGCCACAGGGGCCCTCCACTTT. Protein product: CAWRATGALHF.

J is TRBJ2-5 and V is TRBV6-5; D may be TRBD2 (7 bases). Looked up from germline, CDR1 is MNHEY and CDR2 is SVGAGI. Trimming cost V 7 bases and J 2 bases, with 17 bases left between them. The CDR3 is made up of 15 amino acids. CDR3 in amino acids: CASNEGGAGQETQYF. For the CDR3, the DNA is TGTGCCAGCAACGAAGGGGGGGCCGGGCAAGAGACCCAGTACTTC.

The chain couples TRBV28 to TRBJ1-2; possible D gene TRBD1, 6 bases. V shed 5 bases and J shed 5 bases, with 18 bases lying between them. The CDR3 is 15 residues long. The germline V gene has CDR1 MDHEN and CDR2 SYDVKM. CDR3 region: CASSQARGIRYGYTF. The DNA for the CDR3 is TGTGCCAGCAGTCAAGCCAGGGGAATACGGTATGGCTACACCTTC.

This clone was found a few times. The V and J genes are TRBV27 and TRBJ2-7, with TRBD1 matching 9 bases. Germline-derived CDR1 and CDR2 are MNHEY and SMNVEV (reference sequence). With 6 bases clipped from V and 4 bases from J, the junction kept 1 base outside the gene matches. The CDR3 is 12 residues long. For the CDR3, the DNA is TGTGCCAGCAGGGGACAGGGTTACGAGCAGTACTTC. Amino acids: CASRGQGYEQYF.

This clone came up once. The V gene is TRBV5-1, the J gene TRBJ2-3; no reliable D call. Germline-derived CDR1 and CDR2 are SGHRS and YFSETQ. V was pared by 1 base and J by 2 bases, with 8 bases between. CDR3 length: 14 residues. This chain's CDR3 is CASSLYTNTDTQYF. CDR3 nucleotides: TGCGCCAGCAGCTTGTACACTAACACAGATACGCAGTATTTT.

Details on this clone: The same CDR3 also results from other DNA sequences found in this sample. This rearrangement joins TRBV4-3 to TRBJ1-5; D not resolved. This CDR3 region has 14 residues. From germline, CDR1 is LGHNA and CDR2 YSLEER. The V and J ends lost 0 bases and 5 bases respectively, with 8 bases between them. CDR3 sequence: CASSQDRGYQPQHF. As DNA, the CDR3 is TGCGCCAGCAGCCAAGATCGAGGTTATCAGCCCCAGCATTTT.

The rearrangement links TRBV3-1 (or the pseudogene TRBV3-2) to TRBJ2-2; a weak D match, TRBD1 (6 bases). V was clipped by 3 bases and J by 4 bases, with 12 bases between them. CDR3 length: 15 residues. Germline lookup yields CDR1 LGHDT and CDR2 YNNKEL (reference sequence). This CDR3 is CASSQMTGSTGELFF. The CDR3 DNA sequence: TGTGCCAGCAGCCAGATGACAGGATCCACCGGGGAGCTGTTTTTT.

This clone was observed once. The V call is TRBV18, the J call TRBJ1-4; a possible D gene is TRBD1 (6 bases). Germline lookup yields CDR1 KGHSH and CDR2 LQKENI. Trimming removed 3 bases from V and 7 bases from J, with 12 bases in between. The CDR3 covers 14 residues. CDR3 nucleotide sequence: TGTGCCAGCTCACCGGGGGCTGCTGGTGAAAAACTGTTTTTT. This gives the protein CASSPGAAGEKLFF.

The chain employs TRBV23-1 and TRBJ1-1; possible D gene TRBD1, 5 bases. TRBV23-1 is an ORF; its function is uncertain. The CDR3 spans 14 residues. CDR3: CARAGRVIYTEAFF. CDR3 coding DNA: TGCGCGAGAGCGGGCAGGGTCATTTACACTGAAGCTTTCTTT.

J is TRBJ1-2 and V is TRBV7-2; TRBD1 might be the D (6 bases). Trimming shortened V by 5 bases and J by 2 bases, and 12 bases separated the two germline ends. This CDR3 is 14 amino acids long. The germline gives CDR1 SGHTA, CDR2 FQGNSA. The CDR3 loop is CASSTRTENYGYTF. The CDR3 region has the DNA TGTGCCAGCAGCACAAGGACAGAGAACTATGGCTACACCTTC.

This chain uses TRBV4-1 with TRBJ1-2; a weak D match, TRBD1 (5 bases). The CDR3 totals 15 residues. Germline V CDR1 and CDR2: MGHRA, YSYEKL. V dropped 3 bases and J dropped 7 bases, with 18 bases sitting between them. The DNA of the CDR3 is TGCGCCAGCAGCCAGGAACTTCGAATTAGGGGTGGCTACACCTTC. Translating it yields CASSQELRIRGGYTF.

The chain recombines TRBV2 with TRBJ2-7; D is uncertain. Germline V gene data show CDR1 as SNHLY and CDR2 as FYNNEI. This CDR3 has 12 residues. V was trimmed by 6 bases and J by 3 bases, leaving 9 bases between them. This chain's CDR3 is CASRALIYEQYF. DNA of the CDR3: TGTGCCAGCAGGGCCCTTATCTACGAGCAGTACTTC.

J is TRBJ2-1 and V is TRBV9; TRBD2 agrees at 8 bases. V shed 0 bases, J shed 9 bases, and the junction held 5 bases outside the gene matches. The CDR3 covers 14 residues. CDR1 is SGDLS, CDR2 YYNGEE, per germline. The CDR3 nucleotides read TGTGCCAGCAGCGTAGGGGCGGGAGGATTTGAGCAGTTCTTC. This codes for CASSVGAGGFEQFF.

The V call is TRBV6-6, the J call TRBJ1-4, with D possibly being TRBD1 (6 bases). Trimming pared 7 bases from V and 3 bases from J, leaving 15 bases between. The CDR3 is made up of 15 amino acids. Per germline, CDR1 MNHNY and CDR2 SVGAGI (reference sequence). The CDR3: CASIKGGAANEKLFF. The CDR3 nucleotides are TGTGCCAGCATCAAGGGGGGGGCGGCTAATGAAAAACTGTTTTTT.

The rearrangement uses TRBV9 and TRBJ1-1; D not certain. The V gene's germline CDR1 is SGDLS and CDR2 YYNGEE. Between the trimmed V and J ends, which lost 4 bases and 5 bases, there was a span of 12 bases. This CDR3 has 13 amino acids. CDR3 nucleotide sequence: TGTGCCAGCAGCCCGGGGTTGGGGACTGAAGCTTTCTTT. Its protein product is CASSPGLGTEAFF. Together with reference TRBV9 and TRBJ1-1, the CDR3 gives the full variable domain: DSGVTQTPKHLITATGQRVTLRCSPRSGDLSVYWYQQSLDQGLQFLIQYYNGEERAKGNILERFSAQQFPDLHSELNLSSLELGDSALYFCASSPGLGTEAFFGQGTRLTVV.

Comment on this clone: The sample holds other DNA sequences that translate to the same CDR3. The chain is built from TRBV28 and TRBJ1-5; tentative D call: TRBD1 (5 bases). CDR3 length equals 14 residues. V shed 4 bases and J shed 2 bases, with 9 bases lying between them. CDR1 MDHEN and CDR2 SYDVKM come from the germline V gene. CDR3 sequence reads: CASSWAGGNQPQHF. The CDR3 bases are TGTGCCAGCAGTTGGGCGGGGGGCAATCAGCCCCAGCATTTT.

The gene calls are TRBV7-8 and TRBJ2-5, with a tentative D call TRBD1 (6 bases). V lost 5 bases and J lost 4, with 11 bases in between. CDR3 length: 13 residues. Germline values: CDR1 SGHVS, CDR2 FQNEAQ. As DNA, the CDR3 is TGTGCCAGCAGCGGCGGCAGGGGAGAGACCCAGTACTTC. Translation gives CASSGGRGETQYF.

The chain has TRBV2 and TRBJ1-2; weak D call: TRBD1 (6 bases). The CDR3 runs to 13 residues. Germline V gives CDR1 SNHLY, CDR2 FYNNEI. Trimming took 4 bases from V and 2 from J, leaving 8 bases between them. The CDR3 loop is CASSADRNYGYTF. In DNA, the CDR3 is TGTGCCAGCAGTGCAGACAGGAACTATGGCTACACCTTC.

This chain uses TRBV19 with TRBJ1-1, with 9 bases that match TRBD1. This CDR3 is 14 amino acids long. From germline, CDR1 is LNHDA and CDR2 SQIVND (reference sequence). Trimming took 5 bases from V and 6 from J; bases not matched to a gene: 7. Here the CDR3 DNA reads TGTGCCAGTAGTGCGGACAGGGGTGGCTCTGAAGCTTTCTTT. Residues: CASSADRGGSEAFF.

The genes are TRBV5-6 and TRBJ2-5; D might be TRBD1 (6 bases). V lost 4 bases to trimming and J lost 4 bases, with 11 bases between them. Germline CDR1 is SGHDT and CDR2 is YYEEEE. There are 13 residues in the CDR3. CDR3 region: CASSRGHVETQYF. CDR3 in DNA: TGTGCCAGCAGCCGGGGACACGTAGAGACCCAGTACTTC.

This chain connects TRBV7-9 to TRBJ2-7; the D gene is possibly TRBD1 (7 bases). The CDR3 is made up of 14 amino acids. V lost 2 bases, J lost 3 bases, and 11 bases lay in between. Germline V gene lookup returns CDR1 SEHNR and CDR2 FQNEAQ (reference sequence). The DNA of the CDR3 is TGTGCCAGCAGCTTACAGGGGGGTTTCTACGAGCAGTACTTC. Its translation: CASSLQGGFYEQYF.